This T cell receptor (beta chain) was obtained from a study of T cell responses to AZD1222 COVID-19 vaccine. Study summary: Recipients boosted at about 4 weeks or about 12 weeks are pooled. Study-wide results and caveats: Nearly half of the spike-specific TCRs reportedly recognize variant regions that carry no mutations. Every sample of the repertoires postdated the peak T cell response. The span of vaccine-associated CD4 TCRs extended across spike, with dominance at 160-218 and 743-854.

Details on this clone: Antigen specificity is unknown.

The protocol was immunoSEQ multiplex PCR, while the TCRdb copy is restricted to in-frame clones and leaves out a portion. The sample lists some 150,000 clones; roughly 90% were seen once. Trimming took 5 bases from V and 3 from J, leaving 11 bases between them. Germline-derived CDR1 and CDR2 are SNHLY and FYNNEI. CDR3 length: 13 residues. The V call is TRBV2, the J call TRBJ2-7; tentatively, D is TRBD1 (5 bases). The sample in question was peripheral blood, obtained on day 0 of AZD1222 vaccination. The origin of this receptor is an adult in good health. CDR3 sequence: CASSYGQGYEQYF. The DNA for the CDR3 is TGTGCCAGCAGTTACGGACAAGGCTACGAGCAGTACTTC. The whole variable domain, remainder taken from reference TRBV2 and TRBJ2-7, is EPEVTQTPSHQVTQMGQEVILRCVPISNHLYFYWYRQILGQKVEFLVSFYNNEISEKSEIFDDQFSVERPDGSNFTLKIRSTKLEDSAMYFCASSYGQGYEQYFGPGTRLTVT.